The 23 T cell receptor beta chains reported below all come from one sample, sequenced in a study of T cells in Graves' hyperthyroidism and ophthalmopathy. The source material, RNA transcripts, was used to amplify TCR beta CDR3 regions. HTBI primers drove first-round RT-PCR of the TCR CDR3. One entry per CDR3 protein, called by TCRdb with MiXCR from the multiplex PCR reads. The table shows hundreds of thousands of distinct CDR3 sequences, with just under 20% occurring only once. Specimen: blood. These receptors originate from a man in his forties with Graves' ophthalmopathy.

This chain joins TRBV2 and TRBJ2-5, with no clear D. Trimming took off 7 bases at V and 5 bases at J, with 14 bases between the two ends. Looked up from germline, CDR1 is SNHLY and CDR2 is FYNNEI. CDR3 length equals 13 residues. The CDR3 bases are TGTGCCAGCAACATCTGGGGAAGGGAGACCCAGTACTTC. Its translation: CASNIWGRETQYF.

The chain is built from TRBV5-6 and TRBJ2-7; D is possibly TRBD1 (5 bases). The CDR3 length is 13 residues. Deletions cut 1 base from V and 6 bases from J, with 11 bases between. Germline CDR1 and CDR2: SGHDT and YYEEEE. CDR3 residues: CASSLRTFGEQYF. The CDR3 bases are TGTGCCAGCAGCTTGAGGACATTTGGCGAGCAGTACTTC.

The sample holds a few counts of this clonotype. The gene calls are TRBV7-9 and TRBJ1-2, with D perhaps TRBD1 (6 bases). Trimming pared 5 bases from V and 4 bases from J, leaving 14 bases between. The CDR3 runs 14 residues. Germline V gene lookup returns CDR1 SEHNR and CDR2 FQNEAQ (reference sequence). CDR3 in DNA: TGTGCCAGCAGCCCTCAGGGAGGGGGCTATGGCTACACCTTC. Translated, it gives CASSPQGGGYGYTF.

This clonotype was counted only a few times. The V and J genes are TRBV6-5 and TRBJ1-4; D is uncertain. Trimming took off 0 bases at V and 2 bases at J, with 4 bases between the two ends. This CDR3 has 14 residues. Germline loops: CDR1 MNHEY, CDR2 SVGAGI. CDR3 amino acids: CASSYSRTNEKLFF. In DNA, the CDR3 is TGTGCCAGCAGTTACTCGCGCACTAATGAAAAACTGTTTTTT.

This clonotype appeared a few times. This chain joins TRBV10-3 and TRBJ1-2; D remains unclear. The germline gives CDR1 ENHRY, CDR2 SYGVKD. Trimming pared 2 bases from V and 4 bases from J, leaving 14 bases between. The CDR3 is 15 residues long. The CDR3 bases are TGTGCCATCAGTGAGGCAGAACAGATTATCTATGGCTACACCTTC. Its translation: CAISEAEQIIYGYTF.

This rearrangement joins TRBV7-2 to TRBJ1-3, with a possible D match to TRBD1 (6 bases). Germline V gene sequence: CDR1 SGHTA, CDR2 FQGNSA. The CDR3 loop spans 16 amino acids. The ends were cut back, 1 base at V and 2 bases at J, with 12 bases in the middle. The DNA of the CDR3 is TGTGCCAGCAGCTTAGAGGGGGGTATGGCTGGAAACACCATATATTTT. Protein: CASSLEGGMAGNTIYF.

Concerning this clonotype: At one of its ends the junction is not consistent with the germline gene, which may arise from a read error. CDR3 sequence: CAGSVGGFPAGELFF. The DNA for the CDR3 is TGTGCCGGCAGCGTAGGCGGCTTTCCCGCTGGGGAGCTGTTTTTT. The rearrangement uses TRBV7-8 and TRBJ2-2, with D uncertain. This CDR3 comprises 15 residues. The germline V gene has CDR1 SGHVS and CDR2 FQNEAQ.

The table lists this clonotype with many counts. The gene calls are TRBV2 and TRBJ2-1; 9 nucleotides line up with TRBD2. Trimming at V came to 6 bases and at J to 7 bases, leaving 16 bases not matched to a gene. Germline values: CDR1 SNHLY, CDR2 FYNNEI. The CDR3 is made up of 17 amino acids. The chain's CDR3 is CASRDNSGTSRRNEQFF. The CDR3 coding sequence is TGTGCCAGCAGAGACAATTCCGGGACTAGCAGGAGAAATGAGCAGTTCTTC. Together with reference TRBV2 and TRBJ2-1, the CDR3 gives the full variable domain: EPEVTQTPSHQVTQMGQEVILRCVPISNHLYFYWYRQILGQKVEFLVSFYNNEISEKSEIFDDQFSVERPDGSNFTLKIRSTKLEDSAMYFCASRDNSGTSRRNEQFFGPGTRLTVL.

This clonotype was seen at least ten times. The chain links TRBV6-1 to TRBJ2-7; perhaps D is TRBD1 or TRBD2 (5 bases each). Trimming removed 6 bases from V and 1 base from J, with 13 bases in between. The V gene's germline CDR1 is MNHNS and CDR2 SASEGT. The CDR3 runs 14 residues. DNA of the CDR3: TGTGCCAGCAGCCCCCGGGACGGGTCCTACGAGCAGTACTTC. As protein: CASSPRDGSYEQYF.

This clonotype was detected ten times or more. V is TRBV2 and J is TRBJ2-3; TRBD2 is a possible D gene (6 bases). The CDR3 length is 14 residues. Germline loops: CDR1 SNHLY, CDR2 FYNNEI. V was clipped by 4 bases and J by 1 base, with 9 bases between them. This chain's CDR3 is CASSGLVGTDTQYF. As DNA, the CDR3 is TGTGCCAGCAGTGGACTAGTCGGCACAGATACGCAGTATTTT.

Many counts were recorded for this clonotype. The chain couples TRBV20-1 to TRBJ2-7; D possibly corresponds to TRBD1 (6 bases). CDR1 and CDR2 (germline): DFQATT, SNEGSKA (reference sequence). The CDR3 has 14 amino acids. V was shortened by 0 bases and J by 0 bases, with 9 bases between the two germline ends. The chain's CDR3 is CSAREQGVSYEQYF. The DNA of the CDR3 is TGCAGTGCTAGAGAACAGGGAGTCTCCTACGAGCAGTACTTC.

This clonotype was observed many times. The chain recombines TRBV20-1 with TRBJ2-5, with a tentative D call TRBD2 (5 bases). The CDR3 runs 14 residues. The V and J ends lost 3 bases and 3 bases respectively, with 14 bases between them. The germline V gene encodes CDR1 DFQATT and CDR2 SNEGSKA (reference sequence). The CDR3 DNA reads TGCAGTGCTAGCCCAACTAGAGGTGAAGAGACCCAGTACTTC. The encoded protein is CSASPTRGEETQYF.

V and J are TRBV20-1 and TRBJ2-1; D is possibly TRBD2 (5 bases). The CDR3 runs 12 residues. The germline V gene has CDR1 DFQATT and CDR2 SNEGSKA (reference sequence). Trimming stripped 6 bases from V and 9 bases from J, with 15 bases between. As DNA, the CDR3 is TGCAGTGCCCTTCCAGCGGTGGCTGAGCAGTTCTTC. Encoded protein: CSALPAVAEQFF.

This clonotype was found many times. The V and J genes are TRBV6-2 or TRBV6-3 and TRBJ1-1; possible D gene TRBD1, 5 bases. The ends were cut back, 10 bases at V and 3 bases at J, with 18 bases in the middle. Germline values: CDR1 MNHEY, CDR2 SVGEGT. There are 14 residues in the CDR3. The CDR3 loop is CATLVDGRDTEAFF. In DNA, the CDR3 is TGTGCCACCCTTGTTGACGGCAGGGACACTGAAGCTTTCTTT.

In its sample, this clonotype was seen once. The gene calls are TRBV4-3 and TRBJ2-3; D not certain. The CDR3 totals 16 residues. V was trimmed by 4 bases and J by 4 bases, leaving 18 bases between them. Germline lookup yields CDR1 LGHNA and CDR2 YSLEER. DNA of the CDR3: TGCGCCAGCAGCCCTACATCCCAACTCAATTCAGATACGCAGTATTTT. Residues: CASSPTSQLNSDTQYF.

This chain connects TRBV12-3 or TRBV12-4 to TRBJ2-3, with 15 nucleotides matching TRBD2. The CDR3 consists of 15 residues. V trimming: 5 bases; J trimming: 8 bases; junction bases outside the gene matches: 5. The CDR3 sequence is CASSRTSGGGGTQYF. CDR3 DNA: TGTGCCAGCAGTCGGACTAGCGGGGGGGGGGGTACGCAGTATTTT.

This clonotype was recorded many times. The chain has TRBV12-3 or TRBV12-4 and TRBJ2-1; D is possibly TRBD2 (6 bases). There are 14 residues in the CDR3. V lost 3 bases and J 3 bases, leaving 9 bases between the germline ends. CDR3 sequence (DNA): TGTGCCAGCAGTTTGGGAGGAAACTACAATGAGCAGTTCTTC. Its translation: CASSLGGNYNEQFF.

This clonotype was counted many times. The rearrangement joins TRBV30 to TRBJ2-7; 9 bases are a match to TRBD1. The CDR3 has 14 residues. The J segment lost 7 bases and the V segment lost 7 bases, leaving 14 bases of the junction unmatched. CDR1 is GTSNPN, CDR2 SVGIG, per germline (reference sequence). The CDR3 region has the DNA TGTGCCTCCAACCCCGGGACAGGGCTTCTAGAGCAGTACTTC. Its protein product is CASNPGTGLLEQYF.

This clonotype was detected once. J is TRBJ2-7 and V is TRBV9, with D perhaps assigned TRBD1 or TRBD2 (6 bases each). CDR1 and CDR2 (germline): SGDLS, YYNGEE. The CDR3 length is 15 residues. Trimming removed 7 bases from V and 2 bases from J, with 19 bases in between. CDR3 residues: CASGLRGGPPYEQYF. The CDR3 nucleotides read TGTGCCAGCGGCCTTCGAGGGGGGCCCCCCTACGAGCAGTACTTC.

This clonotype showed up just a few times. This chain uses TRBV15 with TRBJ2-1, with D unclear. Germline V gene lookup returns CDR1 LNHNV and CDR2 YYDKDF (reference sequence). This CDR3 comprises 18 residues. V gave up 0 bases and J gave up 0 bases, with 15 bases separating them. The CDR3 DNA reads TGTGCCACCAGCAGAGACACGGTTCGGCCCCACTCCTACAATGAGCAGTTCTTC. Encoded protein: CATSRDTVRPHSYNEQFF. Drawing the rest from reference TRBV15 and TRBJ2-1, the complete variable domain is DAMVIQNPRYQVTQFGKPVTLSCSQTLNHNVMYWYQQKSSQAPKLLFHYYDKDFNNEADTPDNFQSRRPNTSFCFLDIRSPGLGDTAMYLCATSRDTVRPHSYNEQFFGPGTRLTVL.

Only a few counts were recorded for this clonotype. The chain employs TRBV6-2 or TRBV6-3 and TRBJ2-7; the D is unclear. CDR1 and CDR2 from the germline V gene are MNHEY and SVGEGT. CDR3 length equals 14 residues. The V and J ends lost 6 bases and 1 base respectively, with 13 bases between them. The CDR3 region has the DNA TGTGCCAGCAGGACGGCCCACCGGTCCTACGAGCAGTACTTC. Protein product: CASRTAHRSYEQYF.

This clonotype was counted only a few times. The CDR3 DNA reads TGTGCCAGCAGCCGCGGGACTAGCGGGGCTTGGGGGACCCAGTACTTC. Its protein is CASSRGTSGAWGTQYF. J is TRBJ2-5 and V is TRBV3-1; 13 nucleotides match TRBD2. CDR1 and CDR2 (germline): LGHDT, YNNKEL (reference sequence). The V gene end was trimmed by 4 bases and the J gene end by 7 bases; junction bases not matched to a gene: 9. The CDR3 totals 16 residues.

This chain links TRBV7-2 with TRBJ2-2; D possibly corresponds to TRBD2 (6 bases). The CDR3 covers 14 residues. Trimming left V 7 bases short and J 5 bases short, with 14 bases between. Germline values: CDR1 SGHTA, CDR2 FQGNSA. The CDR3 DNA sequence: TGTGCCAGCACCCCTAGCGTGGGAACCGGGGAGCTGTTTTTT. It codes for CASTPSVGTGELFF.